This T cell receptor beta chain derives from a study of long-term antiretroviral therapy in people with HIV. As for the study in general: The earliest samples came from an era when ART typically awaited falling CD4 counts. General study findings and limits: It was not possible to obtain data on ART adherence, viral resistance or therapy changes. Clones with expansion before ART led the repertoire at all time points.

The V gene lost 5 bases and the J gene lost 3 bases, with 19 bases spanning the gap. Germline V CDR1 and CDR2: SEHNR, FQNEAQ (reference sequence). CDR3 length: 17 amino acids. A few counts support this clone. The antigen remains undetermined. It was version v3.0 of the immunoSEQ assay that was run at survey level. A per-sample goal of roughly 35,000-55,000 T-cell genomes was targeted by sequencing. TCRdb's table, derived via immunoSEQ multiplex PCR, lists solely in-frame clones and lacks some. There are roughly 15,000 clones in the sample; roughly 78% occur only once, and 10% to 15% lies in the top ten.

The V and J genes are TRBV7-9 and TRBJ1-4; weak D call: TRBD1 (5 bases). The TCR originated in a man between 35 and 55 years old with HIV. Source: unsorted PBMCs, taken 3.2 years before starting antiretroviral therapy. The chain's CDR3 is CASSPLDSEPSNEKLFF. The CDR3 DNA sequence: TGTGCCAGCAGCCCCCTTGACAGTGAACCTTCTAATGAAAAACTGTTTTTT.